These 27 T cell receptor beta chains originate from one sample sequenced in a study of T cell repertoires in cytomegalovirus infection. TCRdb re-derived calls from the reads in MiXCR, one entry per CDR3 protein. The sample has around 100,000 distinct CDR3 sequences, over 30% seen once; the top ten hold around 41%. No cognate antigen is known for these TCRs. The specimen was CD8+ T cells from cultured PBMCs, collected from culture after CMV antigen stimulation. All receptors derive from a human donor in good health (CMV status not recorded). Some clones in this sample may be carry-over from other donors' samples.

V and J are TRBV5-4 and TRBJ1-3, with TRBD1 as a possible D gene (6 bases). The CDR3 sequence is 17 residues long. Trimming took off 3 bases at V and 0 bases at J, with 16 bases between the two ends. CDR1 is SGHNT, CDR2 YYREEE, per germline (reference sequence). CDR3 in DNA: TGTGCCAGCAGCTCCAGCGGGACACGAAGCTCTGGAAACACCATATATTTT. Amino acids: CASSSSGTRSSGNTIYF.

This clonotype has at least ten counts. The chain combines TRBV6-6 with TRBJ2-3, with D possibly called TRBD1 or TRBD2 (5 bases each). V was cut by 0 bases and J by 0 bases, with 25 bases left in between. This CDR3 has 21 residues. Per the germline V gene, CDR1 is MNHNY and CDR2 is SVGAGI (reference sequence). The CDR3 sequence is CASSYSGGPKTASSSTDTQYF. As DNA, the CDR3 is TGTGCCAGCAGTTACTCTGGAGGCCCTAAGACAGCCTCATCTAGCACAGATACGCAGTATTTT.

This clonotype was observed a few times. The DNA of the CDR3 is TGTGCCAGCAGTGAAAGAGGCAGGGGCTACGAGCAGTACTTC. Translated, it gives CASSERGRGYEQYF. The V gene is TRBV6-1, the J gene TRBJ2-7, with D perhaps TRBD1 (6 bases). Trimming took off 2 bases at V and 3 bases at J, with 11 bases between the two ends. The CDR3 is 14 residues long. Germline-derived CDR1 and CDR2 are MNHNS and SASEGT.

This clonotype was seen a few times. The chain has TRBV12-3 or TRBV12-4 and TRBJ2-1; no definite D call. This CDR3 is 16 amino acids long. Trimming pared 1 base from V and 9 bases from J, leaving 19 bases between. The CDR3 here is CASSLGAYVEDLEQFF. As DNA, the CDR3 is TGTGCCAGCAGTTTAGGTGCCTACGTAGAGGATCTTGAGCAGTTCTTC.

This clonotype was seen at least ten times. The chain uses TRBV9 and TRBJ2-1; 8 bases match TRBD1. This CDR3 spans 15 amino acids. V was pared by 0 bases and J by 6 bases, with 5 bases of the junction left unmatched. Germline CDR1 reads SGDLS; CDR2 reads YYNGEE. The CDR3 nucleotides read TGTGCCAGCAGCGTAGATGGTACAGGGGGCAATGAGCAGTTCTTC. The encoded protein is CASSVDGTGGNEQFF.

V usage is TRBV5-1 and J usage is TRBJ2-3; 11 bases agree with TRBD2. Per the germline V gene, CDR1 is SGHRS and CDR2 is YFSETQ. This CDR3 has 16 residues. Unmatched junction bases numbered 5, after V lost 2 bases and J lost 3 bases. The CDR3 loop reads CASSLTRLAGTDTQYF. The DNA of the CDR3 is TGCGCCAGCAGCTTAACTAGACTAGCGGGGACAGATACGCAGTATTTT.

V and J are TRBV6-5 and TRBJ1-1, with D hard to call. This CDR3 has 13 residues. Trimming left V 8 bases short and J 0 bases short, with 10 bases between. Germline CDR1 and CDR2: MNHEY and SVGAGI. CDR3 region: CASGLTLNTEAFF. The CDR3 coding sequence is TGTGCCAGCGGCCTGACATTGAACACTGAAGCTTTCTTT.

This clonotype was detected only a few times. CDR3 nucleotides: TGCGCCAGCAGCCAAGATGTGGGGAGAAGTGAGCAGTTCTTC. This sequence encodes CASSQDVGRSEQFF. The chain carries TRBV4-1 and TRBJ2-1; maybe TRBD2 (5 bases). This CDR3 region has 14 residues. The germline CDR1 and CDR2 sequences are MGHRA and YSYEKL. V gave up 0 bases and J gave up 9 bases, with 12 bases separating them.

Here the CDR3 DNA reads TGTGCCAGCGGGACCGTATCCTACAATGAGCAGTTCTTC. Residues: CASGTVSYNEQFF. The chain carries TRBV12-3 or TRBV12-4 and TRBJ2-1, with D perhaps assigned TRBD1 or TRBD2 (5 bases each). The CDR3 has 13 amino acids. Trimming shortened V by 8 bases and J by 1 base, and 9 bases separated the two germline ends.

The rearrangement uses TRBV6-6 and TRBJ1-5; 7 nucleotides agree with TRBD1. Unmatched junction bases numbered 5, after V lost 0 bases and J lost 0 bases. The CDR3 runs to 17 residues. Germline CDR1 reads MNHNY; CDR2 reads SVGAGI (reference sequence). This CDR3 is CASSYSATGYSNQPQHF. CDR3 nucleotide sequence: TGTGCCAGCAGTTACTCAGCGACAGGGTATAGCAATCAGCCCCAGCATTTT.

This clonotype was counted once. The chain couples TRBV4-1 to TRBJ2-3; D is uncertain. Trimming cost V 3 bases and J 0 bases, with 4 bases left between them. In germline, CDR1 is MGHRA, CDR2 YSYEKL. This CDR3 contains 13 residues. CDR3 loop: CASSQTSTDTQYF. The CDR3 DNA sequence: TGCGCCAGCAGCCAGACTAGCACAGATACGCAGTATTTT.

V gene TRBV7-9 combines with J gene TRBJ1-2; 9 nucleotides line up with TRBD1. This CDR3 has 19 amino acids. Germline V gene data show CDR1 as SEHNR and CDR2 as FQNEAQ (reference sequence). V gave up 3 bases and J gave up 5 bases; unmatched junction bases: 19. The CDR3 DNA reads as TGTGCCAGCAGCTTTTTCCGTTGGGACAGGGCTTCTCCCAGTTATGGCTACACCTTC. Translating it yields CASSFFRWDRASPSYGYTF.

This clonotype was observed a handful of times. The chain links TRBV7-8 to TRBJ1-4, with 7 bases lining up with TRBD1. Germline trimming cut 3 bases from V and 8 bases from J; bases unmatched to any gene: 12. The CDR3 runs 16 residues. In germline, CDR1 is SGHVS, CDR2 FQNEAQ. CDR3 DNA: TGTGCCAGCAGCTTTCCAGACAGGGATGTGAAGGAAAAACTGTTTTTT. Translating gives CASSFPDRDVKEKLFF.

The rearrangement links TRBV7-9 to TRBJ2-5; 10 positions agree with TRBD2. The junction had 11 bases not matched to a gene; V was cut back by 4 bases and J by 3 bases. Per germline, CDR1 SEHNR and CDR2 FQNEAQ (reference sequence). This CDR3 is built from 17 residues. The CDR3 DNA follows: TGTGCCAGCAGCTCCCTCCTAGCGGGGGACCAAAAAGAGACCCAGTACTTC. It yields the protein CASSSLLAGDQKETQYF.

The rearrangement joins TRBV14 to TRBJ2-1; D is perhaps TRBD2 (7 bases). Trimming cost V 6 bases and J 4 bases, with 19 bases left between them. Per the germline V gene, CDR1 is SGHDN and CDR2 is FVKESK. This CDR3 has 16 residues. Here the CDR3 reads CASSPPRGGAYNEQFF. CDR3 nucleotides: TGTGCCAGCAGTCCACCTAGAGGGGGGGCGTACAATGAGCAGTTCTTC.

As for this clonotype: A read error may produce the germline difference seen at one junction end. For the CDR3, the DNA is TGTGCCAGCAGTTTGGAGACAGAGAGAATGAACACTGAAGCTTTCTTT. Encoded protein: CASSLETERMNTEAFF. The chain employs TRBV5-5 and TRBJ1-1; tentatively, D is TRBD1 (5 bases). The CDR3 extends over 16 amino acids. In germline, CDR1 is SGHKS, CDR2 YYEKEE (reference sequence).

This clonotype was seen more than once but under ten times. V is TRBV19 and J is TRBJ2-7, with a possible D match to TRBD1 (6 bases). The germline V gene has CDR1 LNHDA and CDR2 SQIVND (reference sequence). This CDR3 contains 14 residues. Trimming removed 3 bases at V and 2 bases at J, with 11 bases between. The CDR3 nucleotides read TGTGCCAGTAGTATGGGGGCAGCGACCTACGAGCAGTACTTC. This sequence encodes CASSMGAATYEQYF.

Only a few counts were recorded for this clonotype. The rearrangement uses TRBV5-1 and TRBJ1-4; 8 bases agree with TRBD1. Trimming at V came to 3 bases and at J to 8 bases, leaving 6 bases not matched to a gene. The CDR3 runs 14 residues. Germline loops: CDR1 SGHRS, CDR2 YFSETQ. For the CDR3, the DNA is TGCGCCAGCAGCTGGACAGGGTTGAACGAAAAACTGTTTTTT. Translation gives CASSWTGLNEKLFF.

The sample holds one count of this clonotype. V is TRBV11-1 and J is TRBJ2-3; TRBD1 matches 7 bases. This CDR3 is built from 15 residues. Germline V CDR1 and CDR2: SGHAT, FQDESV (reference sequence). V shed 5 bases, J shed 2 bases, and the junction held 7 bases outside the gene matches. In DNA, the CDR3 is TGTGCCAGCAGCAACTGGGGACAGATCACAGATACGCAGTATTTT. Translated: CASSNWGQITDTQYF.

This clonotype was counted ten times or more. V usage is TRBV7-2 and J usage is TRBJ2-1; maybe TRBD1 (9 bases). Germline-derived CDR1 and CDR2 are SGHTA and FQGNSA. The CDR3 is 16 amino acids. The V and J ends lost 6 bases and 5 bases respectively, with 20 bases between them. The CDR3 region has the DNA TGTGCCAGCAGGGGACAGGGCGGGGGGTCCCACAATGAGCAGTTCTTC. Encoded protein: CASRGQGGGSHNEQFF.

This rearrangement joins TRBV6-8 to TRBJ1-1; TRBD1 might be the D (6 bases). The CDR3 sequence is 11 residues long. Per the germline V gene, CDR1 is MNHGY and CDR2 is SAAAGT. V lost 2 bases, J lost 11 bases, and 9 bases lay in between. The DNA of the CDR3 is TGTGCCAGCAGTTACGGGGGGCGGGCTTTCTTT. It specifies CASSYGGRAFF.

The V gene is TRBV6-6, the J gene TRBJ2-5; the match to TRBD2 covers 7 bases. In germline, CDR1 is MNHNY, CDR2 SVGAGI (reference sequence). Trimming took 8 bases from V and 4 from J; bases not matched to a gene: 7. The CDR3 loop spans 13 amino acids. The CDR3 loop reads CASDSSGVETQYF. In nucleotides, the CDR3 is TGTGCCAGCGACAGCAGCGGGGTAGAGACCCAGTACTTC.

This clonotype was detected a few times. CDR3 in DNA: TGTGCCAGTATAGCCCGGGGACTAGCCGACAATGAGCAGTTCTTC. Its protein product is CASIARGLADNEQFF. This chain uses TRBV19 with TRBJ2-1; 9 bases are shared with TRBD2. Germline V gene lookup returns CDR1 LNHDA and CDR2 SQIVND (reference sequence). V lost 7 bases, J lost 5 bases, and 9 bases stayed unmatched. This CDR3 contains 15 residues.

The chain has TRBV6-2 or TRBV6-3 and TRBJ1-5; D is perhaps TRBD1 (5 bases). The CDR3 covers 14 residues. CDR1 is MNHEY, CDR2 SVGEGT, per germline. V lost 6 bases and J lost 7, with 16 bases in between. In nucleotides, the CDR3 is TGTGCCAGCAGCCCGGGGGGGATCGACCAGCCCCAGCATTTT. This codes for CASSPGGIDQPQHF.

The chain employs TRBV7-9 and TRBJ2-5; D is unclear. The CDR3 runs to 13 residues. The V end lost 5 bases, the J end lost 5 bases, and 12 bases lay between the germline ends. Germline assignment: CDR1 SEHNR and CDR2 FQNEAQ (reference sequence). The chain's CDR3 is CASSRLVGETQYF. DNA of the CDR3: TGTGCCAGCAGCAGACTCGTGGGGGAGACCCAGTACTTC.

This clonotype was seen only a few times. This rearrangement joins TRBV6-1 to TRBJ2-3; the D is unclear. This CDR3 spans 15 amino acids. Germline CDR1 and CDR2: MNHNS and SASEGT. With 9 bases removed from V and 2 bases from J, the gap between germline ends came to 18 bases. The DNA for the CDR3 is TGTGCCAGTATTTTACCAGAGTCAATCACAGATACGCAGTATTTT. This encodes CASILPESITDTQYF.

This clonotype has a count of ten or more. V usage is TRBV7-2 and J usage is TRBJ1-2; D might be TRBD1 (5 bases). Trimming pared 1 base from V and 4 bases from J, leaving 10 bases between. CDR3 length equals 14 residues. Germline V CDR1 and CDR2: SGHTA, FQGNSA. The DNA for the CDR3 is TGTGCCAGCAGCTTAGGAGGGACCGTCTATGGCTACACCTTC. Translated, it gives CASSLGGTVYGYTF.